The T cell receptor beta chain described here comes from a study of blood T cell repertoires in COVID-19. Background on the study: Samples taken during acute and convalescent COVID-19 were collected in the United States, Italy and Spain.

Clones were sequenced by immunoSEQ multiplex PCR, and TCRdb holds only the in-frame ones, with some missing. The sample yields approximately 330,000 clones, about 87% seen once. Trimming cost V 2 bases and J 6 bases; bases outside gene matches: 6. This CDR3 spans 15 amino acids. The V gene's germline CDR1 is SGHAT and CDR2 FQNNGV. This clonotype originated in a man aged 25 to 45 with COVID-19, enrolled during active disease. The sequenced material came from peripheral blood. V usage is TRBV11-2 and J usage is TRBJ1-2; 10 nucleotides match TRBD1. CDR3 sequence: CASSLWTGTGDGYTF. CDR3 coding DNA: TGTGCCAGCAGCTTATGGACCGGGACAGGGGATGGCTACACCTTC.